This T cell receptor beta chain was sequenced in a study of control samples from healthy donors and cancer patients. The data were produced by immunoSEQ multiplex PCR, yet TCRdb's version contains in-frame clones alone and is incomplete. The sample consists of 130,000 or so clones, 92% of them appearing once. CDR3 size: 16 residues. J lost 5 bases, V lost 4 bases, and 11 bases had no gene match. Germline values: CDR1 SGHTA, CDR2 FQGNSA. The chain is built from TRBV7-2 and TRBJ1-2; TRBD1 matches at 9 bases. The sequence was collected from a woman between 50 and 59 years old in good health. Sequencing was performed on blood. The CDR3 DNA is TGTGCCAGCAGCTCGGGGGGGACAGGGCTCATTTATGGCTACACCTTC. As protein: CASSSGGTGLIYGYTF. Looking up the rest from reference TRBV7-2 and TRBJ1-2 gives the full variable domain: GAGVSQSPSNKVTEKGKDVELRCDPISGHTALYWYRQSLGQGLEFLIYFQGNSAPDKSGLPSDRFSAERTGGSVSTLTIQRTQQEDSAVYLCASSSGGTGLIYGYTFGSGTRLTVV.